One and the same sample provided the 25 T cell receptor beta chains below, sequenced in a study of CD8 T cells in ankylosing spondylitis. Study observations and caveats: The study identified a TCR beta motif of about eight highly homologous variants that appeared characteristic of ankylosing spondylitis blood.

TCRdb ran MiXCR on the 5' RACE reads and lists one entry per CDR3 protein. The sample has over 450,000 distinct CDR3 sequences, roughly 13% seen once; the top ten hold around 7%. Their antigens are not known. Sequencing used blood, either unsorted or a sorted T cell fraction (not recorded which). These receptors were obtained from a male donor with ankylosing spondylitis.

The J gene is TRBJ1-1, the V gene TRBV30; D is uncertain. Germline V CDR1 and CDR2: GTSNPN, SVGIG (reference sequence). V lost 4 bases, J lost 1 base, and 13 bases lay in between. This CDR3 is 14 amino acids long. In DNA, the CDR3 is TGTGCCTGGAACCCGACTCGCCCGAACACTGAAGCTTTCTTT. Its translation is CAWNPTRPNTEAFF. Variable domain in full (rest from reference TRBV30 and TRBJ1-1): SQTIHQWPATLVQPVGSPLSLECTVEGTSNPNLYWYRQAAGRGLQLLFYSVGIGQISSEVPQNLSASRPQDRQFILSSKKLLLSDSGFYLCAWNPTRPNTEAFFGQGTRLTVV.

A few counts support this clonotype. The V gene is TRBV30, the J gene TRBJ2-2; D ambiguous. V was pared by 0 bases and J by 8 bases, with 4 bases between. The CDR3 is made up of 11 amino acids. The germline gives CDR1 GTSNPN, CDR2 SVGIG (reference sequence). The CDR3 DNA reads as TGTGCCTGGAGTGTAGGTGGGGAGCTGTTTTTT. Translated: CAWSVGGELFF. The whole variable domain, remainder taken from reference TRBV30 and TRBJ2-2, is SQTIHQWPATLVQPVGSPLSLECTVEGTSNPNLYWYRQAAGRGLQLLFYSVGIGQISSEVPQNLSASRPQDRQFILSSKKLLLSDSGFYLCAWSVGGELFFGEGSRLTVL.

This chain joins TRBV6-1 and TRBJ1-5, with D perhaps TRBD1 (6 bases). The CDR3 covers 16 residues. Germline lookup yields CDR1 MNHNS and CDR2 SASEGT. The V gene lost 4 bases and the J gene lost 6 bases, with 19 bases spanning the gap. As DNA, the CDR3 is TGTGCCAGCAGTGGAATCAGGGGAGAGGGAGGTCAGCCCCAGCATTTT. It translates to CASSGIRGEGGQPQHF.

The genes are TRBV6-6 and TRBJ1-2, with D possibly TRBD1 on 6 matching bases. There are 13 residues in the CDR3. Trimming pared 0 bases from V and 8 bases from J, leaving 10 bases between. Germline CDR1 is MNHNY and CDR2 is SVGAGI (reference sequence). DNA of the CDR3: TGTGCCAGCAGTTACTCACAGGGTAGAGGCTACACCTTC. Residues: CASSYSQGRGYTF.

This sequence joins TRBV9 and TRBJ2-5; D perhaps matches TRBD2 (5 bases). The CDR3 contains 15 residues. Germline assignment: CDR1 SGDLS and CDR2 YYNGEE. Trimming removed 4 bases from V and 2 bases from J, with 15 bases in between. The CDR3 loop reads CASSPVPREQETQYF. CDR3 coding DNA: TGTGCCAGCAGCCCCGTTCCGAGGGAACAAGAGACCCAGTACTTC.

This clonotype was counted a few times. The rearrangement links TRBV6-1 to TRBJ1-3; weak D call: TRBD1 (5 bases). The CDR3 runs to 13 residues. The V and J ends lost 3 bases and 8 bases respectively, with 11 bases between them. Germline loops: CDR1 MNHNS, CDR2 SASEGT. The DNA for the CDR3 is TGTGCCAGCAGTGAGGGGGTTCCGGACACCATATATTTT. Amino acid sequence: CASSEGVPDTIYF.

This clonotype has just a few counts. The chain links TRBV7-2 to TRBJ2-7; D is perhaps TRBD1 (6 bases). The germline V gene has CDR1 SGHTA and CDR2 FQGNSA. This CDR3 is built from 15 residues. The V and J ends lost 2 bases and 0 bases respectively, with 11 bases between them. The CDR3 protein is CASSLLGGSSYEQYV. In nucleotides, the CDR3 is TGTGCCAGCAGCTTATTAGGGGGAAGCTCCTACGAGCAGTACGTC.

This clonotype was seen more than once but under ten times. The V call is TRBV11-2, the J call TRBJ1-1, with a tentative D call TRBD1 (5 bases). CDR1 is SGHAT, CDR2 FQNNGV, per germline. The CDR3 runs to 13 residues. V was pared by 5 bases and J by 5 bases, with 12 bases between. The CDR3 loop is CASSLQRGTEAFF. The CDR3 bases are TGTGCCAGCAGCCTGCAGCGGGGGACTGAAGCTTTCTTT.

The CDR3 sequence: CSVALPAEQYF. DNA of the CDR3: TGCAGCGTTGCACTCCCCGCCGAGCAGTACTTC. This chain connects TRBV29-1 to TRBJ2-7; D is undetermined. V was trimmed by 4 bases and J by 6 bases, leaving 10 bases between them. The CDR3 consists of 11 residues. In germline, CDR1 is SQVTM, CDR2 ANQGSEA.

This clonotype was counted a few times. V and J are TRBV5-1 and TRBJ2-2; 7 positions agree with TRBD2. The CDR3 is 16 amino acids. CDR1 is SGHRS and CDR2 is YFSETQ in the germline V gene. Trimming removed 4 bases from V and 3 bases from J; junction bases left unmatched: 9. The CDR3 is CASSPSGPGDTGELFF. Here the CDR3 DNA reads TGCGCCAGCAGCCCTAGCGGCCCCGGGGACACCGGGGAGCTGTTTTTT. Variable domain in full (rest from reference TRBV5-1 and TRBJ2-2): KAGVTQTPRYLIKTRGQQVTLSCSPISGHRSVSWYQQTPGQGLQFLFEYFSETQRNKGNFPGRFSGRQFSNSRSEMNVSTLELGDSALYLCASSPSGPGDTGELFFGEGSRLTVL.

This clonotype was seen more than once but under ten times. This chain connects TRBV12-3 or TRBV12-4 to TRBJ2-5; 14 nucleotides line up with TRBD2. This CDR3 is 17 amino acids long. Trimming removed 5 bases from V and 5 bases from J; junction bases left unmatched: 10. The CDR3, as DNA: TGTGCCAGCAGTCCCGGGACTAGCGGGAGCGGGAGGGAGACCCAGTACTTC. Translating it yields CASSPGTSGSGRETQYF.

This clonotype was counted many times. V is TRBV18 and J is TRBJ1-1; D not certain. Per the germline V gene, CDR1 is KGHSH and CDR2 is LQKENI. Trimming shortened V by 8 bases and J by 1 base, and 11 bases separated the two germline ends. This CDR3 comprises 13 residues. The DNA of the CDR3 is TGTGCCAGCAGTCCCCCGGGGAACACTGAAGCTTTCTTT. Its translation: CASSPPGNTEAFF.

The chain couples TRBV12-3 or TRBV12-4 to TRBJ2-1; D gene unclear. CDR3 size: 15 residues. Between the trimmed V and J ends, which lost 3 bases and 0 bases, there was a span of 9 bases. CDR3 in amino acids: CASSFSSVSYNEQFF. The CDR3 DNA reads TGTGCCAGCAGTTTTTCCAGCGTCTCCTACAATGAGCAGTTCTTC.

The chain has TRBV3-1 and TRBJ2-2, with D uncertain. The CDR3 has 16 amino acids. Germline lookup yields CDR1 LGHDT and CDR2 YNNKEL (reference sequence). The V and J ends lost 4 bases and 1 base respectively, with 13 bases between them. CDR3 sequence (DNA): TGTGCCAGCAGCCCTCTAGTCATCAAGAACACCGGGGAGCTGTTTTTT. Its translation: CASSPLVIKNTGELFF.

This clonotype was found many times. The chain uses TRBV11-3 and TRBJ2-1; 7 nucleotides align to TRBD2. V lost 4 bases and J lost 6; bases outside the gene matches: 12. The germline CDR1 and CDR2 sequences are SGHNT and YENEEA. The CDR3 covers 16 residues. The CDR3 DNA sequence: TGTGCCAGCAGCTCGAATAAGGGCGGGAGTGGCAATGAGCAGTTCTTC. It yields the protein CASSSNKGGSGNEQFF.

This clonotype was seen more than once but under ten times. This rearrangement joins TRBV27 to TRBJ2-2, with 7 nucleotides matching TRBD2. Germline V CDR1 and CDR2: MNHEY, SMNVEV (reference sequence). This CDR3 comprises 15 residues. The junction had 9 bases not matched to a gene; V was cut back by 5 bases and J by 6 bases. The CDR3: CASSPRGGSPGELFF. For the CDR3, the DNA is TGTGCCAGCAGTCCCCGGGGAGGGTCCCCCGGGGAGCTGTTTTTT.

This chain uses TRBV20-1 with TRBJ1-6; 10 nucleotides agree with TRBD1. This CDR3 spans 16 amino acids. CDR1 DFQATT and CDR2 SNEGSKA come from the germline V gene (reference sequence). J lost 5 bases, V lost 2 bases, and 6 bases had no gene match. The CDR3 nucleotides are TGCAGTGCTAGATCCGGGACAGGGGCCGATAATTCACCCCTCCACTTT. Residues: CSARSGTGADNSPLHF.

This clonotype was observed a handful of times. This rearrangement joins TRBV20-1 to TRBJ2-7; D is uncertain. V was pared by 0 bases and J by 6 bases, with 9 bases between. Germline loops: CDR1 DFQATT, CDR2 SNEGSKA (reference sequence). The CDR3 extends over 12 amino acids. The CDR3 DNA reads TGCAGTGCTAGAGATCTCAAGGGCGAGCAGTACTTC. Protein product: CSARDLKGEQYF.

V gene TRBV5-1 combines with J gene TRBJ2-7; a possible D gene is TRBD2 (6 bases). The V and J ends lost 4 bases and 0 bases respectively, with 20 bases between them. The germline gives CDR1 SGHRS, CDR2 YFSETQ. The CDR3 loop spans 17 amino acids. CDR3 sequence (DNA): TGCGCCAGCAGCCCCAACGCGGGGTCCCTTCCCTCCTACGAGCAGTACGTC. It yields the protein CASSPNAGSLPSYEQYV.

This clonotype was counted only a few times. The CDR3 loop is CSAGGGINEKLFF. DNA of the CDR3: TGCAGTGCTGGTGGAGGAATTAATGAAAAACTGTTTTTT. The V call is TRBV20-1, the J call TRBJ1-4; D is unclear. CDR3 size: 13 residues. CDR1 and CDR2 from the germline V gene are DFQATT and SNEGSKA (reference sequence). The V end was cut by 5 bases, the J end by 4 bases, with 11 bases between.

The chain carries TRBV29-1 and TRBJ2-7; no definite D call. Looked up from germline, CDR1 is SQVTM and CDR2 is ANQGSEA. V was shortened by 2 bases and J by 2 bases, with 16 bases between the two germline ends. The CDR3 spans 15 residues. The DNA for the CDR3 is TGCAGCGTTGAAATTGCTCGGGCGCAAGCCTACGAGCAGTACTTC. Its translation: CSVEIARAQAYEQYF.

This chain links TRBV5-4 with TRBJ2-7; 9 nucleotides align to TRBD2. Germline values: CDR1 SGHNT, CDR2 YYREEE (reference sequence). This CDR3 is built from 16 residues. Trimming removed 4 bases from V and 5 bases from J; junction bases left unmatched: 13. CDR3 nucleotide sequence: TGTGCCAGCAGCAACGGGAACGGGCGGGAGGGCCACGAGCAGTACGTC. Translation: CASSNGNGREGHEQYV.

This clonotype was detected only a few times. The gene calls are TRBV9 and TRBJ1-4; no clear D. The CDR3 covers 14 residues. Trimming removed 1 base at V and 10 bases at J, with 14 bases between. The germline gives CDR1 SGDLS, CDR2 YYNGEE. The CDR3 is CASSVSPYEGKLFF. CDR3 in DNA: TGTGCCAGCAGCGTAAGCCCTTACGAAGGAAAACTGTTTTTT.

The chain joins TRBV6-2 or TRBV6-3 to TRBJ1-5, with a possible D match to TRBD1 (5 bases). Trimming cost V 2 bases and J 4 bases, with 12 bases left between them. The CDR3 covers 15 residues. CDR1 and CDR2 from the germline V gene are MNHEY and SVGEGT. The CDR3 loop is CASSYGGGLNQPQHF. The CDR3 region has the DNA TGTGCCAGCAGTTACGGTGGGGGATTAAATCAGCCCCAGCATTTT.

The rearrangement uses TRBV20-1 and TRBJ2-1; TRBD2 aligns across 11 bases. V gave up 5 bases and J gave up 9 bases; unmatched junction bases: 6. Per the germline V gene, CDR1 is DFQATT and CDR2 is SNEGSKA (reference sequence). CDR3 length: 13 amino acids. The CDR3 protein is CSAQLAGVREQFF. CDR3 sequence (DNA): TGCAGTGCTCAACTAGCGGGAGTACGTGAGCAGTTCTTC.